This T cell receptor beta chain was obtained from a study of T-cell reconstitution after alpha-beta-depleted transplantation in children. Whole-study results and caveats: Approximately two months post-transplant, alpha-beta T cells reportedly originated from several hundred expanded graft clones. Surviving recipient T cells and thymic progenitors produced the high day-60 TCRbeta diversity seen in some patients. One year after transplant, T-cell counts and diversity came mostly from newly produced T cells.

This clonotype turned up a few times. Antigen unknown. CDR1 is MDHEN and CDR2 is SYDVKM in the germline V gene. The CDR3 is made up of 14 amino acids. Trimming cost V 5 bases and J 5 bases, with 13 bases left between them. It was with unique molecular identifiers that the TCRbeta library was prepared. One entry per CDR3 protein results from TCRdb running MiXCR on the PCR reads. Of 200,000 or so distinct CDR3 sequences in the sample, 6.6% were seen once. The chain couples TRBV28 to TRBJ1-5, with a possible D match to TRBD1 (5 bases). The source of this sequence is a boy aged 2 to 10 with acute lymphoblastic leukemia, due to receive a stem cell transplant. This specimen was PBMCs, taken before TCRalphabeta/CD19-depleted stem cell transplant. The DNA for the CDR3 is TGTGCCAGCAGTCCGGCCAGGGTGGATCAGCCCCAGCATTTT. Its protein product is CASSPARVDQPQHF.